These T cell receptor beta chains were read from a single sample in a study of shared clonotypes between healthy human individuals. This table comes from immunoSEQ multiplex PCR, and its TCRdb copy is limited to in-frame clones, with some not included. The sample yields 2 million to 3 million clones, more than 85% seen once. Sequencing was done on a sample of naive CD4+ T cells from PBMCs. These receptors were collected from a man aged 18 to 29 in good health. Some clones in this sample may be carry-over from other donors' samples. CDR3s include the opening cysteine and the closing phenylalanine or tryptophan. The order of the fields is V gene, clone size, CDR3 protein. Expanded clones are given a class, and other clones once, few, many or no size at all.

TRBV7-2 NA CASSEGRGLNGYTF
TRBV25-1 NA CASSPDGGNGYTF
TRBV9 many CASSAETGNYGYTF
TRBV7-8 NA CASSLERLAGYTDTQYF
TRBV5-1 NA CASSAGQDYEQYF
TRBV11-2 NA CASSLVAGSRYEQYF
TRBV5-1 NA CASSLYPNTGELFF
TRBV6-5 NA CASSVGVVGGNEQFF
TRBV10-3 NA CAISGQGGYEQYF
TRBV5-1 NA CASSSGTSGTETQYF
TRBV5-6 NA CASSLRDYGYTF
TRBV18 once CASSRILPHEQYF
TRBV19 once CASSTHARDSPQRYF
TRBV28 NA CASSLLPGQGVYGYTF
TRBV11-2 NA CASSETTGADTQYF
TRBV7-7 NA CASSPRLGGKIDYNEQFF
TRBV4-3 NA CASSQARQGTGTQYF
TRBV20-1 NA CSRDYYNEQFF
TRBV4-3 NA CASSQDPTSGTRNEQFF
TRBV28 NA CASSKLISSGGTDTQYF
TRBV10-3 NA CAISDREAQANTEAFF
TRBV9 NA CASSAVLSGEQFF
TRBV27 NA CASSLAGRAPEQYF
TRBV7-9 NA CASSSLLSGRWTGELFF
TRBV19 NA CASSIMRTGEAEQYF
TRBV5-1 NA CASSLEGSSNEKLFF
TRBV9 NA CASSVATFGGGSLLYNEQFF
TRBV28 once CASSLGTSGTHNEQFF
TRBV27 NA CASRSRPPGPYEQYF
TRBV5-1 NA CASSLENRGEQYF
TRBV19 NA CATPKDRAGNTGELFF
TRBV10-3 NA CAISETSLAKNIQYF
TRBV6-1 NA CASSRQGASYNEQFF
TRBV28 NA CASRARWQSNTEAFF
TRBV5-1 NA CASSGSGGINTEAFF
TRBV7-8 NA CASSRGHDEAFF